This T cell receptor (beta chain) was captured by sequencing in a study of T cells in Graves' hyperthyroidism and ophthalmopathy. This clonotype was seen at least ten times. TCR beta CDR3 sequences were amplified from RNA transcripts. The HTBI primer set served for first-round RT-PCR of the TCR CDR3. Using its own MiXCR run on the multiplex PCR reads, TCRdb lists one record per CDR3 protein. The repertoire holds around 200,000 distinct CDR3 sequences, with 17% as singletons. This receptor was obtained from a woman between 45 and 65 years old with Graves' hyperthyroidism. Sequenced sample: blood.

Written as DNA, the CDR3 is TGTGCCAGCTCGGGACAGAACTATGGCTACACCTTC. Protein sequence: CASSGQNYGYTF. The chain employs TRBV18 and TRBJ1-2; 7 positions match TRBD1. The CDR3 length is 12 residues. V trimming: 6 bases; J trimming: 2 bases; junction bases outside the gene matches: 0. Germline CDR1 reads KGHSH; CDR2 reads LQKENI.